The 18 T cell receptor beta chains given below trace back to one sample, sequenced in a study of cytomegalovirus exposure and HLA in healthy donors. PCR was performed using 60 Vbeta and 13 Jbeta primers. Some clones are missing from TCRdb's copy, which holds only in-frame ones; the method was immunoSEQ multiplex PCR. The sample consists of roughly 180,000 clones, roughly 84% of them appearing once. The sequenced material came from PBMCs. These receptors came from a boy aged 5-17 years in good health and CMV-seronegative.

This clone was counted a few times. The V and J genes are TRBV5-1 and TRBJ2-7, with a weak D call TRBD2 (6 bases). CDR1 is SGHRS and CDR2 is YFSETQ in the germline V gene. This CDR3 contains 13 residues. The V end lost 4 bases, the J end lost 3 bases, and 11 bases lay between the germline ends. The CDR3 reads CASSLTSYYEQYF. The CDR3 nucleotides read TGCGCCAGCAGCCTAACTAGCTACTACGAGCAGTACTTC. The whole variable domain, filled in from reference TRBV5-1 and TRBJ2-7, reads KAGVTQTPRYLIKTRGQQVTLSCSPISGHRSVSWYQQTPGQGLQFLFEYFSETQRNKGNFPGRFSGRQFSNSRSEMNVSTLELGDSALYLCASSLTSYYEQYFGPGTRLTVT.

The V gene is TRBV6-1, the J gene TRBJ1-1; D may be TRBD1 (5 bases). Germline CDR1 reads MNHNS; CDR2 reads SASEGT. The CDR3 covers 14 residues. V lost 1 base and J lost 4, with 10 bases in between. The CDR3 coding sequence is TGTGCCAGCAGTGAAGAGGGGAGGTCCACTGAAGCTTTCTTT. As protein: CASSEEGRSTEAFF.

A few counts support this clone. The chain joins TRBV2 to TRBJ1-3; a possible D gene is TRBD1 (5 bases). V gave up 4 bases and J gave up 2 bases, with 9 bases separating them. Per germline, CDR1 SNHLY and CDR2 FYNNEI. This CDR3 has 14 amino acids. In DNA form, the CDR3 reads TGTGCCAGCAGTGGATACAGGACTGGAAACACCATATATTTT. It encodes CASSGYRTGNTIYF.

Here the CDR3 reads CSAPTSGEQFF. CDR3 DNA: TGCAGTGCTCCTACTAGCGGGGAGCAGTTCTTC. The chain is built from TRBV20-1 and TRBJ2-1, with TRBD2 identical over 9 bases. This CDR3 is 11 amino acids long. V gave up 5 bases and J gave up 10 bases; unmatched junction bases: 3. The germline V gene encodes CDR1 DFQATT and CDR2 SNEGSKA (reference sequence).

The chain links TRBV2 to TRBJ1-4, with D maybe TRBD1 (6 bases). Germline CDR1 reads SNHLY; CDR2 reads FYNNEI. CDR3 length: 17 amino acids. Trimming removed 5 bases from V and 5 bases from J, with 21 bases in between. CDR3: CASSPLDSQDLNEKLFF. CDR3 nucleotides: TGTGCCAGCAGTCCTCTGGACAGCCAAGATTTAAATGAAAAACTGTTTTTT.

A few counts support this clone. V is TRBV9 and J is TRBJ1-2; 7 nucleotides align to TRBD1. Trimming took 3 bases from V and 5 from J; bases not matched to a gene: 7. This CDR3 is 14 amino acids long. Germline-derived CDR1 and CDR2 are SGDLS and YYNGEE. For the CDR3, the DNA is TGTGCCAGCAGCGCATCCAGGGGGTGGTATGGCTACACCTTC. Protein product: CASSASRGWYGYTF. Full variable domain (outside the CDR3, taken from reference TRBV9 and TRBJ1-2): DSGVTQTPKHLITATGQRVTLRCSPRSGDLSVYWYQQSLDQGLQFLIQYYNGEERAKGNILERFSAQQFPDLHSELNLSSLELGDSALYFCASSASRGWYGYTFGSGTRLTVV.

V gene TRBV5-1 combines with J gene TRBJ1-2, with D possibly being TRBD1 (6 bases). Trimming left V 2 bases short and J 6 bases short, with 8 bases between. This CDR3 is 12 amino acids long. Germline lookup yields CDR1 SGHRS and CDR2 YFSETQ. The CDR3 DNA sequence: TGCGCCAGCAGCTTACGACAGGATGGCTACACCTTC. Residues: CASSLRQDGYTF.

The chain carries TRBV27 and TRBJ2-7; TRBD1 is a possible D gene (6 bases). Trimming took 6 bases from V and 6 from J, leaving 21 bases between them. From germline, CDR1 is MNHEY and CDR2 SMNVEV (reference sequence). The CDR3 runs to 15 residues. The CDR3 nucleotides read TGTGCCAGCAGCCGGGGACAAGCCCAGAGGTCCGAGCAGTACTTC. It is translated as CASSRGQAQRSEQYF.

This chain connects TRBV18 to TRBJ1-4; 7 nucleotides line up with TRBD1. V was clipped by 4 bases and J by 5 bases; unmatched bases: 10. The germline V gene encodes CDR1 KGHSH and CDR2 LQKENI. This CDR3 comprises 16 residues. The chain's CDR3 is CASSRLRGLGNEKLFF. DNA of the CDR3: TGTGCCAGCTCACGTCTAAGGGGGCTCGGGAATGAAAAACTGTTTTTT.

A remark on this clone: One junction end disagrees with the germline gene, perhaps due to a read error. The chain employs TRBV18 and TRBJ2-7; 8 bases line up with TRBD1. Germline loops: CDR1 KGHSH, CDR2 LQKENI. The CDR3 totals 12 residues. The CDR3 reads CASSPGGTGLRF. The CDR3 DNA sequence: TGTGCCAGCTCACCCGGCGGGACAGGTCTACGTTTC.

This chain connects TRBV5-1 to TRBJ1-1; D call uncertain. The ends were cut back, 4 bases at V and 0 bases at J, with 7 bases in the middle. The CDR3 loop spans 13 amino acids. Germline V gene sequence: CDR1 SGHRS, CDR2 YFSETQ. CDR3 loop: CASSRNMNTEAFF. The CDR3 nucleotides read TGCGCCAGCAGCCGTAATATGAACACTGAAGCTTTCTTT.

The V and J genes are TRBV19 and TRBJ1-2, with TRBD1 identical over 7 bases. CDR3 length equals 16 residues. V gave up 5 bases and J gave up 0 bases; unmatched junction bases: 9. Germline V lookup: CDR1 LNHDA, CDR2 SQIVND (reference sequence). This CDR3 reads CASSSDRDRSNYGYTF. The CDR3 nucleotides read TGTGCCAGTAGTTCCGACAGGGATAGATCTAACTATGGCTACACCTTC.

This clone occurred a few times. In DNA, the CDR3 is TGTGCCACCAGCACTAAGGACAGGGCGAGCTCCTACGAGCAGTACTTC. Residues: CATSTKDRASSYEQYF. The chain recombines TRBV15 with TRBJ2-5, with 8 positions matching TRBD1. The J call may be mistaken, given a closer DNA end match to TRBJ2-7. The CDR3 length is 16 residues. The germline gives CDR1 LNHNV, CDR2 YYDKDF (reference sequence).

Concerning this clone itself: A junction end diverges from the germline sequence, so it may reflect a read error. The DNA of the CDR3 is TGTTCCAGCAGCCCCCTTGACATTTCACCCCTCCACTTT. It encodes CSSSPLDISPLHF. The rearrangement uses TRBV7-9 and TRBJ1-6; D remains unclear. CDR3 length: 13 amino acids. CDR1 and CDR2 (germline): SEHNR, FQNEAQ (reference sequence).

V is TRBV19 and J is TRBJ2-7; tentative D call: TRBD1 (5 bases). Germline CDR1 and CDR2: LNHDA and SQIVND (reference sequence). Trimming removed 4 bases at V and 0 bases at J, with 10 bases between. The CDR3 contains 14 residues. Here the CDR3 reads CASSRVTDSYEQYF. The CDR3 DNA reads as TGTGCCAGTAGTAGAGTGACAGACTCCTACGAGCAGTACTTC.

The chain recombines TRBV9 with TRBJ2-5, with D possibly TRBD1 on 6 matching bases. The J call may not be correct, given that the DNA end is closer to TRBJ2-7. Germline lookup yields CDR1 SGDLS and CDR2 YYNGEE. The CDR3 contains 15 residues. CDR3 DNA: TGTGCCAGCAGCCCGAACAGGGTTTCCACCTACGAGCAGTACTTC. It codes for CASSPNRVSTYEQYF.

The J gene is TRBJ1-2, the V gene TRBV2, with 9 bases aligning to TRBD1. The CDR3 totals 15 residues. Trimming at V came to 4 bases and at J to 6 bases, leaving 9 bases not matched to a gene. Germline V gene data show CDR1 as SNHLY and CDR2 as FYNNEI. The CDR3 coding sequence is TGTGCCAGCAGTGTGCGGGACAGGGAGGCTCATGGCTACACCTTC. This gives the protein CASSVRDREAHGYTF.

The chain employs TRBV28 and TRBJ2-2; 10 bases align to TRBD2. This CDR3 region has 20 residues. The V segment lost 6 bases and the J segment 5 bases; nucleotides outside the gene matches: 21. CDR1 is MDHEN and CDR2 is SYDVKM in the germline V gene. CDR3 DNA sequence: TGTGCCAGCAGGTACAGGGGTAATGGCCTAGCGGGAGATCGAACCGGGGAGCTGTTTTTT. This encodes CASRYRGNGLAGDRTGELFF.